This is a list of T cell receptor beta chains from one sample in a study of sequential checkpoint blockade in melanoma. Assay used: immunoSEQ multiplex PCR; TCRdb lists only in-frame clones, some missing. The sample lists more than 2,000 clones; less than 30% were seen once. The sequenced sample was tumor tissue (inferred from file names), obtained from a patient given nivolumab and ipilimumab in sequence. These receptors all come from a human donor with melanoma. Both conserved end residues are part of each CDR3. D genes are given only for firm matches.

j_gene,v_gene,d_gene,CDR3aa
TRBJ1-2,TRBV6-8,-,CASSYPGHIYGYTF
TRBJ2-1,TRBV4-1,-,CASSQDRATGAHNEQFF
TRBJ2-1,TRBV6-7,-,CTVGGPTRDNEQFF
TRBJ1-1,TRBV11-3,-,CASSLEVRGTGVFF
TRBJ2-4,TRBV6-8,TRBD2,CASRTSGLAKNIQYF
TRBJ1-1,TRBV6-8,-,CASSYSWNTEAFF
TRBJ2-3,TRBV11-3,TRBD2,CASSAAPSGASTDTQYF
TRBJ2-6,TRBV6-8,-,CASTPHAQSGANVLTF
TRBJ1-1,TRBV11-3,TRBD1,CASSFTGGGETEAFF
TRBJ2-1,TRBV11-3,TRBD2,CASSPLSGAYNEQFF
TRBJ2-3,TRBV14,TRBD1,CASSQRQGADTQYF
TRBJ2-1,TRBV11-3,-,CASSLVAISYNEQFF
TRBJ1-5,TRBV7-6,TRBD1,CASSQDRGGRNQPQHF
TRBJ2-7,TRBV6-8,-,CASALTGTSYEQYF
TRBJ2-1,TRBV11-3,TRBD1,CASSLWNRGIADEQFF
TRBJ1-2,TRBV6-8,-,CASSYFRDDGYTF
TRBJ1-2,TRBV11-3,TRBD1,CASSGTGGRYGYTF
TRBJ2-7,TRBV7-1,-,CASSFDLTSEQYF
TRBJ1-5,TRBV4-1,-,CASSQEMGLTNQPQHF
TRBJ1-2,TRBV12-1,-,CASRSQGLANYGYTF
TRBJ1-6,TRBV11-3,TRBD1,CASSLQGAGSPLHF
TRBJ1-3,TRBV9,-,CASSVQGNGNTIYF
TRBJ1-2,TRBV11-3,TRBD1,CASSPSGQGIYGYTF
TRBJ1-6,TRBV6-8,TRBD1,CASRGGQGLVSLHF
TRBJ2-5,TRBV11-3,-,CASSFGTLQETQYF
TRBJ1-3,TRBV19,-,CASSIAQGLSGNTIYF
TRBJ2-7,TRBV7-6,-,CASSPLGGWDSEQYF
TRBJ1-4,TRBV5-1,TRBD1,CASRTGGGTTNEKLFF
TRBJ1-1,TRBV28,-,CASSLQNTEAFF
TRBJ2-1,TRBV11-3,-,CASSKSSVVGDEQFF
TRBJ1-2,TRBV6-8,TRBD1,CASSPGTGWFSRGYTF
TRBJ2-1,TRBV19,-,CASSEQVSSYNEQFF
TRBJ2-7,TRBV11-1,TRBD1,CASSSTGGLSDEQYF
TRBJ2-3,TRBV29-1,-,CSVEEGAGTDTQYF
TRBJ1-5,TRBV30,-,CAWRGASDNQPQHF
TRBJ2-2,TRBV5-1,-,CASSLAEQGYTGELFF
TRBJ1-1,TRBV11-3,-,CASSLGGGGTYTEAFF
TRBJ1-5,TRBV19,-,CASIPRGSGNNQPQHF
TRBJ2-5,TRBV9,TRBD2,CASIPGLAGGHTQTQYF
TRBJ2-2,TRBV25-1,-,CASSSQNTGELFF
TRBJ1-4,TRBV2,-,CASSGVGEKLFF